This T cell receptor beta chain is from a study of PD-L1 blockade in urothelial cancer. Study details: Median T cell yield from blood was over 130,000.

Time point in this sample: pretreatment peripheral blood. Germline V gene sequence: CDR1 KGHSH, CDR2 LQKENI. This CDR3 comprises 16 residues. V lost 0 bases and J 1 base, leaving 10 bases between the germline ends. TCRdb keeps only in-frame clones here, not all; method: immunoSEQ multiplex PCR. Seen here are approximately 47,000 clones, around four fifths observed once, and the top ten hold 1.5% to 2%. The chain uses TRBV18 and TRBJ1-3; the D gene is possibly TRBD1 (5 bases). The source of this sequence is a man aged 45-60 years with urothelial cancer. Sample: PBMCs, taken around atezolizumab (anti-PD-L1) treatment. CDR3: CASSPPSRASGNTIYF. CDR3 bases: TGTGCCAGCTCACCACCGAGCAGGGCATCTGGAAACACCATATATTTT.